This is a list of T cell receptor beta chains from one sample in a study of cytomegalovirus exposure and HLA in healthy donors. Here immunoSEQ multiplex PCR was the method, and the copy in TCRdb shows in-frame clones only, minus some. In the table there are under 100,000 clones, 76% of which are singletons. The sample comprised PBMCs. The receptors derive from a man aged 35 to 55 in good health and CMV-seronegative. Each CDR3 is given with its conserved first and last residue. D genes are given only for firm matches. Where a row states a size, it is once, few, many or the class of an expanded clone; other rows omit it.

abundance	v_gene	d_gene	j_gene	CDR3aa	CDR3nt
.	TRBV21-1	.	TRBJ2-1	CASRGGGEQFF	TGTGCCAGCAGGGGAGGCGGCGAGCAGTTCTTC
.	TRBV7-3	TRBD2	TRBJ2-5	CASSSSGTIQETQYF	TGTGCCAGCAGCTCTTCCGGGACTATTCAAGAGACCCAGTACTTC
.	TRBV15	.	TRBJ2-4	CATSRDPQGTNIQYF	TGTGCCACCAGCAGAGATCCCCAGGGGACAAACATTCAGTACTTC
once	TRBV9	TRBD2	TRBJ2-1	CASSASGGLQLVEQFF	TGTGCCAGCAGCGCTAGCGGGGGGTTACAATTGGTGGAGCAGTTCTTC
.	TRBV4-1	TRBD1	TRBJ2-7	CASSQDRTGVREQYF	TGCGCCAGCAGCCAAGATAGGACAGGGGTCAGGGAGCAGTACTTC
few	TRBV2	TRBD1	TRBJ2-7	CASSEVGQGTYEQYF	TGTGCCAGCAGTGAAGTAGGACAGGGAACCTACGAGCAGTACTTC
.	TRBV4-1	.	TRBJ2-7	CASSLTRSLRYEQYF	TGCGCCAGCAGCCTAACAAGGAGTCTTCGTTACGAGCAGTACTTC
.	TRBV14	TRBD1	TRBJ2-1	CASSRGQGAFGWFF	TGTGCCAGCAGCCGGGGACAGGGGGCCTTCGGATGGTTCTTC
.	TRBV11-2	TRBD1	TRBJ1-6	CASNSDRANNSPLHF	TGTGCCAGCAACTCTGACAGGGCAAATAATTCACCCCTCCACTTT
few	TRBV7-6	.	TRBJ2-7	CASSLAGGGVPYEQYF	TGTGCCAGCAGCTTAGCGGGGGGGGGCGTACCCTACGAGCAGTACTTC
.	TRBV5-1	TRBD1	TRBJ2-7	CASTRTGANYEQYF	TGCGCCAGCACGCGGACAGGGGCGAACTACGAGCAGTACTTC
.	TRBV4-2	TRBD2	TRBJ2-1	CASSQHPTSGGDNEQFF	TGTGCCAGCAGCCAACACCCGACTAGCGGGGGGGACAATGAGCAGTTCTTC
.	TRBV5-6	TRBD1	TRBJ2-5	CASSYRWTGGKEQYF	TGTGCCAGCAGCTATAGATGGACAGGGGGAAAGGAGCAGTACTTC
.	TRBV7-6	TRBD1	TRBJ1-1	CASSPSPSDRTGCGAFF	TGTGCCAGCAGCCCCTCTCCCAGCGACCGGACAGGTTGTGGCGCTTTCTTT
.	TRBV21-1	.	TRBJ1-1	CASSTSRNTEAFF	TGTGCCAGCAGCACTAGCAGAAACACTGAAGCTTTCTTT
few	TRBV2	.	TRBJ2-4	CASSVNSLIAKNIQYF	TGTGCCAGCAGTGTGAACAGCTTGATAGCCAAAAACATTCAGTACTTC
.	TRBV5-1	.	TRBJ2-7	CASSLGQGSYEQYF	TGCGCCAGCAGCTTGGGTCAGGGGTCCTACGAGCAGTACTTC
.	TRBV11-2	TRBD2	TRBJ2-5	CASSLFSGGARETQYF	TGTGCCAGCAGCCTCTTTAGCGGGGGGGCCCGGGAGACCCAGTACTTC
.	TRBV28	TRBD2	TRBJ2-1	CASTLMLGTSGGDHEQFF	TGTGCCAGCACCCTAATGTTGGGGACTAGCGGGGGGGACCATGAGCAGTTCTTC
once	TRBV6-1	.	TRBJ1-5	CASSGTDNQPQHF	TGTGCCAGCAGTGGGACAGATAATCAGCCCCAGCATTTT
.	TRBV27	TRBD1	TRBJ1-1	CASSPGQVFGTEAFF	TGTGCCAGCAGTCCGGGACAGGTTTTCGGGACCGAAGCTTTCTTT
.	TRBV4-3	.	TRBJ2-7	CASSQDPGNSYEQYF	TGCGCCAGCAGCCAAGATCCGGGAAACTCCTACGAGCAGTACTTC
.	TRBV28	.	TRBJ2-7	CASSFSRYEQYF	TGTGCCAGCAGTTTCAGTCGCTACGAGCAGTACTTC
few	TRBV5-5	TRBD1	TRBJ2-5	CASSLDRGSQYF	TGTGCCAGCAGCTTGGACAGGGGGAGCCAGTACTTC
.	TRBV6-6	.	TRBJ1-4	CASSYGSFLRELFF	TGTGCCAGCAGTTACGGTTCCTTTCTGCGGGAACTGTTTTTT
.	TRBV6-6	.	TRBJ2-5	CASSPQGLLEETQYF	TGCGCCAGCAGCCCCCAGGGACTCCTTGAAGAGACCCAGTACTTC
.	TRBV27	.	TRBJ1-2	CASSRLGGYGYTF	TGTGCCAGCAGCAGACTAGGTGGCTATGGCTACACCTTC
.	TRBV5-5	.	TRBJ1-6	CASLIGRQDSPLHF	TGTGCCAGTCTGATCGGGAGACAAGATTCACCCCTCCACTTT
.	TRBV27	.	TRBJ2-1	CASSLDSSSYNEQFF	TGTGCCAGCAGTTTGGACTCTAGCTCCTACAATGAGCAGTTCTTC
.	TRBV4-1	TRBD1	TRBJ1-6	CASSQWQGAVNSPLHF	TGCGCCAGCAGCCAATGGCAGGGGGCTGTTAATTCACCCCTCCACTTT
.	TRBV5-4	TRBD2	TRBJ2-3	CASSLGARGGMDTQYF	TGTGCCAGCAGCTTGGGGGCGCGGGGGGGCATGGATACGCAGTATTTT
.	TRBV2	.	TRBJ1-1	CASSVNGMNTEAFF	TGTGCCAGCAGTGTCAACGGGATGAACACTGAAGCTTTCTTT
.	TRBV28	.	TRBJ1-1	CASRRQGHTEAFF	TGTGCCAGCAGACGCCAGGGCCACACTGAAGCTTTCTTT
.	TRBV4-1	.	TRBJ2-7	CASSSPLGHGYEQYF	TGCGCCAGCAGCTCCCCTCTGGGACACGGGTACGAGCAGTACTTC
.	TRBV14	.	TRBJ2-3	CASSRPGLSTDTQYF	TGTGCCAGCAGCCGCCCGGGACTTAGCACAGATACGCAGTATTTT
.	TRBV5-6	.	TRBJ2-7	CASSFYTGRSYEQYF	TGTGCCAGCAGCTTTTACACAGGGCGGTCCTACGAGCAGTACTTC
.	TRBV7-8	TRBD1	TRBJ1-2	CASSPRAGTDTKRTF	TGTGCCAGCAGCCCTAGGGCTGGGACAGATACTAAACGGACCTTC
.	TRBV5-1	.	TRBJ1-2	CASSFLDRSYGYTF	TGCGCCAGCAGCTTTCTAGACCGCTCCTATGGCTACACCTTC
once	TRBV9	TRBD1	TRBJ2-7	CASSGQGAQNEQYF	TGTGCCAGCAGCGGCCAGGGGGCGCAGAACGAGCAGTACTTC
.	TRBV6-1	TRBD1	TRBJ1-4	CASSNRQGANEKLFF	TGTGCCAGCAGTAACCGACAGGGGGCTAATGAAAAACTGTTTTTT
few	TRBV10-2	.	TRBJ1-2	CASSDQDYGYTF	TGCGCCAGCAGTGACCAGGACTATGGCTACACCTTC
.	TRBV7-2	TRBD2	TRBJ2-1	CASSLAGGSGNEQFF	TGTGCCAGCAGCTTAGCGGGGGGGAGCGGCAATGAGCAGTTCTTC
.	TRBV27	TRBD2	TRBJ2-1	CASSSGLAGNEQFF	TGTGCCAGCAGTTCGGGACTAGCCGGCAATGAGCAGTTCTTC
.	TRBV5-1	.	TRBJ1-3	CASRTGASGNTIYF	TGCGCCAGCAGGACAGGAGCCTCTGGAAACACCATATATTTT
once	TRBV7-9	TRBD1	TRBJ2-7	CASSRQGARYEQYF	TGTGCCAGCAGCCGCCAGGGGGCTCGCTACGAGCAGTACTTC
.	TRBV19	.	TRBJ1-1	CASSIDGSGPGAFF	TGTGCCAGTAGTATAGATGGGAGTGGGCCAGGAGCTTTCTTT
few	TRBV7-2	.	TRBJ1-2	CASSLIPGTNYGYTF	TGTGCCAGCAGCTTAATCCCAGGGACTAACTATGGCTACACCTTC
.	TRBV19	TRBD1	TRBJ1-2	CASSTRQGGDGYGYTF	TGTGCCAGTAGTACCAGGCAGGGGGGTGATGGCTATGGCTACACCTTC
.	TRBV4-3	.	TRBJ2-4	CASSQGTSLAKNIQYF	TGCGCCAGCAGCCAAGGGACTTCGCTAGCCAAAAACATTCAGTACTTC
.	TRBV27	.	TRBJ1-6	CASSLSRQGESPLHF	TGTGCCAGCAGTCTATCGCGGCAAGGAGAATCACCCCTCCACTTT
.	TRBV28	TRBD1	TRBJ2-7	CASSGTETGGPREQYF	TGTGCCAGCAGCGGGACCGAGACAGGGGGGCCGAGGGAGCAGTACTTC
.	TRBV4-3	TRBD1	TRBJ2-7	CASSQERQGPYEQYF	TGCGCCAGCAGCCAGGAAAGACAGGGGCCCTACGAGCAGTACTTC
.	TRBV5-1	.	TRBJ1-2	CASSRGSGTNYGYTF	TGCGCCAGCAGCCGGGGGTCAGGGACGAACTATGGCTACACCTTC
.	TRBV7-9	.	TRBJ2-5	CASSTSLEETQYF	TGTGCCAGCAGCACGAGCCTTGAAGAGACCCAGTACTTC
.	TRBV5-1	.	TRBJ2-5	CASSLVGGAGMETQYF	TGCGCCAGCAGCTTGGTCGGTGGGGCCGGCATGGAGACCCAGTACTTC
few	TRBV7-7	.	TRBJ2-2	CASSLSDTLTGELFF	TGTGCCAGCAGCTTATCGGACACCCTCACCGGGGAGCTGTTTTTT
once	TRBV4-3	TRBD1	TRBJ2-5	CASSPGTGDQETQYF	TGCGCCAGCAGCCCCGGGACAGGGGATCAAGAGACCCAGTACTTC
few	TRBV11-1	.	TRBJ2-1	CASSLYREGRYNEQFF	TGTGCCAGCAGCTTATACAGGGAAGGTCGCTACAATGAGCAGTTCTTC
.	TRBV7-6	TRBD2	TRBJ2-7	CASSPHAAGGSYEQYF	TGTGCCAGCAGCCCTCATGCGGCGGGGGGGTCCTACGAGCAGTACTTC